This T cell receptor beta chain was captured in a study of CD8+ T cells in alopecia areata. Study findings and constraints: Persistence in scalp and blood during tofacitinib was observed for many expanded lesional clones. Whereas mice showed it more clearly, TCR sharing across patients was murkier, possibly because of HLA.

Extracted from the samples, RNA was reverse transcribed into cDNA to serve as the sequencing template. TCRdb's copy holds only in-frame clones and misses some; the assay was immunoSEQ multiplex PCR. The data hold 200,000 to 250,000 clones, with more than 60% observed a single time. Treatment specified: oral pan-JAK inhibitor, 5-10 mg twice daily. Patients with alopecia areata provided lesional scalp punch biopsies as well as peripheral blood. Concerning this clone: The antigen is not known.

The specimen comprised CD4+ T cells sorted from blood, sampled at week 44, from a patient treated with tofacitinib. This sequence originates from a human donor with alopecia areata.

This chain's CDR3 is CAISGQGQGSYEQYF. CDR3 DNA sequence: TGTGCCATCAGTGGACAAGGACAGGGGAGTTACGAGCAGTACTTC. This chain links TRBV10-3 with TRBJ2-7; TRBD1 aligns across 9 bases. The CDR3 totals 15 residues. Germline V lookup: CDR1 ENHRY, CDR2 SYGVKD. V shed 4 bases, J shed 4 bases, and the junction held 8 bases outside the gene matches.